This T cell receptor (beta chain) was profiled in a study of cytomegalovirus exposure and HLA in healthy donors. This CDR3 is 14 amino acids long. V lost 0 bases and J lost 6, with 11 bases in between. Germline values: CDR1 ENHRY, CDR2 SYGVKD. The PCR made use of 60 Vbeta and 13 Jbeta primers. TCRdb's copy holds only in-frame clones and misses some; the assay was immunoSEQ multiplex PCR. Here the sample spans approximately 220,000 clones, over 80% being singletons. This clonotype was sampled from a man aged 40-55 years in good health and CMV-seropositive. The V and J genes are TRBV10-3 and TRBJ1-1, with D perhaps TRBD1 (5 bases). The sample was PBMCs. The CDR3 loop reads CAISESGDFSEAFF. CDR3 nucleotide sequence: TGTGCCATCAGTGAGTCGGGGGACTTCTCTGAAGCTTTCTTT.